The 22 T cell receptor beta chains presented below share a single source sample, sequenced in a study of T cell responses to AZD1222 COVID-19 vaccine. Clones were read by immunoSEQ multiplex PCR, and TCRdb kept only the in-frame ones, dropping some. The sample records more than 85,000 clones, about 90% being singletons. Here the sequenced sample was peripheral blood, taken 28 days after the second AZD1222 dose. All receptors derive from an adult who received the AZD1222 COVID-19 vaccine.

The CDR3: CASSERTDYNSPLHF. In DNA, the CDR3 is TGTGCCAGCAGTGAACGGACCGATTATAATTCACCCCTCCACTTT. The chain has TRBV6-1 and TRBJ1-6, with D unresolved. CDR1 is MNHNS, CDR2 SASEGT, per germline. The CDR3 extends over 15 amino acids. The ends were cut back, 2 bases at V and 4 bases at J, with 9 bases in the middle.

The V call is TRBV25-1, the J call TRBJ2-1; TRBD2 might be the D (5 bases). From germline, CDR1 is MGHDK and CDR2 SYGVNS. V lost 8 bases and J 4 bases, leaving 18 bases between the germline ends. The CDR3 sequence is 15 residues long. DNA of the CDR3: TGTGCCAGCGCAGCGGTGTCGGGCCTTTACAATGAGCAGTTCTTC. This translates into CASAAVSGLYNEQFF. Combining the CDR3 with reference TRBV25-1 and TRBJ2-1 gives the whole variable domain EADIYQTPRYLVIGTGKKITLECSQTMGHDKMYWYQQDPGMELHLIHYSYGVNSTEKGDLSSESTVSRIRTEHFPLTLESARPSHTSQYLCASAAVSGLYNEQFFGPGTRLTVL.

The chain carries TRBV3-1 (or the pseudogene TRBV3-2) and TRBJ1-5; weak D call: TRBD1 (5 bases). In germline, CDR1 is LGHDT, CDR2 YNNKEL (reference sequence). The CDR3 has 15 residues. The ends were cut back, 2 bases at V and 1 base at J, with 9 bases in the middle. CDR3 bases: TGTGCCAGCAGCCAATCAGGGCGGAGCAATCAGCCCCAGCATTTT. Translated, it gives CASSQSGRSNQPQHF.

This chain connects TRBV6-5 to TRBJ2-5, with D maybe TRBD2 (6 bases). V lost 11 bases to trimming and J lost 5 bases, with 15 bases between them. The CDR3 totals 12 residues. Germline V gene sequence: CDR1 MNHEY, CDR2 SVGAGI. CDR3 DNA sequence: TGTGCCTGCTCCGGGAGCGGTGAGACCCAGTACTTC. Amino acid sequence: CACSGSGETQYF.

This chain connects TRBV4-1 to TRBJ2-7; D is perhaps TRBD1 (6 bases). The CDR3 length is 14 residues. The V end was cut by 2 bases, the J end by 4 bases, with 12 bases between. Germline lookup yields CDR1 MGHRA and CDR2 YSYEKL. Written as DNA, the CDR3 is TGCGCCAGCAGCCAATACGAACAGGGTTACGAGCAGTACTTC. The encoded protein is CASSQYEQGYEQYF.

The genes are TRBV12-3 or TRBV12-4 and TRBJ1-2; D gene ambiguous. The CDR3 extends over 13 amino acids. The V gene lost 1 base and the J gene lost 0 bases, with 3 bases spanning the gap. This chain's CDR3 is CASSLGTNYGYTF. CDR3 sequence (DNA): TGTGCCAGCAGTTTAGGAACTAACTATGGCTACACCTTC.

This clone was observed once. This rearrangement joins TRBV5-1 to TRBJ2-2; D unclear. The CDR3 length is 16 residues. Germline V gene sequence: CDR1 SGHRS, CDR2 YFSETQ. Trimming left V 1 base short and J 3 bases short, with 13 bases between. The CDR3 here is CASSLRASGDTGELFF. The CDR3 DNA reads TGCGCCAGCAGCTTGAGGGCTTCTGGGGACACCGGGGAGCTGTTTTTT.

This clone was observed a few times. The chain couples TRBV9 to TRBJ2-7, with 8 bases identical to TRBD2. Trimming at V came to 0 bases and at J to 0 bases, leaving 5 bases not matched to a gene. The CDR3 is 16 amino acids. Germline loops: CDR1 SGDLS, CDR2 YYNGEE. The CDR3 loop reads CASSVGGAGASYEQYF. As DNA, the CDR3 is TGTGCCAGCAGCGTAGGTGGAGCGGGGGCCTCCTACGAGCAGTACTTC.

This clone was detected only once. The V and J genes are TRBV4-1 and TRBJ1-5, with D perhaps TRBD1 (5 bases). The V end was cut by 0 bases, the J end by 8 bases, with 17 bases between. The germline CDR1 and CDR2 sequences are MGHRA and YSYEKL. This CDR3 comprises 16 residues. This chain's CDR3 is CASSQEKGRDQEPQHF. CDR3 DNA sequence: TGCGCCAGCAGCCAAGAGAAGGGTAGGGACCAAGAGCCCCAGCATTTT.

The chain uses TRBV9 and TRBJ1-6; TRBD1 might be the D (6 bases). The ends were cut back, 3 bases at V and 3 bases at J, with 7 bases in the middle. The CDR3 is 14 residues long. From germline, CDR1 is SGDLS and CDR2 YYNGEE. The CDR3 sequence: CASSDRDYNSPLHF. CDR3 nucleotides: TGTGCCAGCAGCGACAGGGACTATAATTCACCCCTCCACTTT.

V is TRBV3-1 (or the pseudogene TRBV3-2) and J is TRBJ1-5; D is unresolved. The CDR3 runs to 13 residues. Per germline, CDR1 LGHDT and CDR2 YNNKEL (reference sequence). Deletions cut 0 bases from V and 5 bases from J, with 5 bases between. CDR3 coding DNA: TGTGCCAGCAGCCAAGACAGTGATCAGCCCCAGCATTTT. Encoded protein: CASSQDSDQPQHF.

CDR3 sequence (DNA): TGTGCCAGCAGTTTAGAAGGGATCGGGGAGCTGTTTTTT. Translated: CASSLEGIGELFF. J is TRBJ2-2 and V is TRBV12-3 or TRBV12-4, with D unresolved. The CDR3 contains 13 residues. Trimming pared 1 base from V and 7 bases from J, leaving 7 bases between.

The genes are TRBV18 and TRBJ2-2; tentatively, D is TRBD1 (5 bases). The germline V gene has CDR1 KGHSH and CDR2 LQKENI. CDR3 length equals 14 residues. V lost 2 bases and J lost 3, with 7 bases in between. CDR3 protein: CASSPDSYTGELFF. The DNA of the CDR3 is TGTGCCAGCTCACCAGACAGCTACACCGGGGAGCTGTTTTTT.

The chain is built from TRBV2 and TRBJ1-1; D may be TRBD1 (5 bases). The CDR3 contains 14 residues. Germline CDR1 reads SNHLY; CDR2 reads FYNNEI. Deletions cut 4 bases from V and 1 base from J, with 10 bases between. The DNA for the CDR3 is TGTGCCAGCAGTGTGGAGGGGAGGAACACTGAAGCTTTCTTT. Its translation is CASSVEGRNTEAFF.

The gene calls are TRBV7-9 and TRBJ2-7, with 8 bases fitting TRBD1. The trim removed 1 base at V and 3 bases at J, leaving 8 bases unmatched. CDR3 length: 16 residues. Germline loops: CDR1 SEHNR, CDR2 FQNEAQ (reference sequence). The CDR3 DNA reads TGTGCCAGCAGCTTAGTGTCCCGGACAGGGCTCTACGAGCAGTACTTC. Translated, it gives CASSLVSRTGLYEQYF.

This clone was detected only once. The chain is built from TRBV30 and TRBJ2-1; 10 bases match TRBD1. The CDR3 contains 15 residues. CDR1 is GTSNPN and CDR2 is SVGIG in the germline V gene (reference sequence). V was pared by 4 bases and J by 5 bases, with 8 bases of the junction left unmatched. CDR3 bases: TGTGCCTGGACCCGAGGACAGGGGGGGAACAATGAGCAGTTCTTC. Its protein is CAWTRGQGGNNEQFF.

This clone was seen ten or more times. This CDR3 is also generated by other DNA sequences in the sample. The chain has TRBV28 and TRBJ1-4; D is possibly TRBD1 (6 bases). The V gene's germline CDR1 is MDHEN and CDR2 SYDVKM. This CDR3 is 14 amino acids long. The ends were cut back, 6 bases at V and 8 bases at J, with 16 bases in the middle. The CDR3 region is CASSPGQGREKLFF. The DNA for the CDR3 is TGTGCCAGCAGCCCGGGGCAGGGGAGGGAAAAACTGTTTTTT.

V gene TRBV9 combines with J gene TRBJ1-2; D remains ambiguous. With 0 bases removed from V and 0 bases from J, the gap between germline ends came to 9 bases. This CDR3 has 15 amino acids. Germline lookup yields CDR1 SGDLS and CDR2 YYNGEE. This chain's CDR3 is CASSVATSTNYGYTF. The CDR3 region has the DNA TGTGCCAGCAGCGTAGCTACTTCAACTAACTATGGCTACACCTTC.

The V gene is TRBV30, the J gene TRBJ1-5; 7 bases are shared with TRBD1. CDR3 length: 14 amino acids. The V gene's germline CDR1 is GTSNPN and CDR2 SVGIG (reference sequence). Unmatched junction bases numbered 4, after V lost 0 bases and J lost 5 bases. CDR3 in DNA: TGTGCCTGGAGTGTACAGGGGACCGATCAGCCCCAGCATTTT. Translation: CAWSVQGTDQPQHF.

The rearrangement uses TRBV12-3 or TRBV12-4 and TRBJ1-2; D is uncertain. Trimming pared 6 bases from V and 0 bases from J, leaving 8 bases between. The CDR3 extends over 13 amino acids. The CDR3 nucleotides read TGTGCCAGCAGGGACGGTTCTAACTATGGCTACACCTTC. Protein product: CASRDGSNYGYTF.

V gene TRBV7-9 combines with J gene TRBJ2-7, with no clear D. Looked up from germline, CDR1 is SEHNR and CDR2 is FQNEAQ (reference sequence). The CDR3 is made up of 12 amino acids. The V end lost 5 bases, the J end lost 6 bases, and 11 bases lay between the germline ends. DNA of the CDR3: TGTGCCAGCAGCACCACTTCGGTCGAGCAGTACTTC. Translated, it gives CASSTTSVEQYF.

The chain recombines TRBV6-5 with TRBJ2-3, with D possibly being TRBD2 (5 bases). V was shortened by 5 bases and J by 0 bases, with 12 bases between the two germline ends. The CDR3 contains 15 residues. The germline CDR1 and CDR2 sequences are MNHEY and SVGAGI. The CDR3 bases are TGTGCCAGCAGTCGGAGCGGAACTAGCACAGATACGCAGTATTTT. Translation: CASSRSGTSTDTQYF.